These T cell receptor beta chains were read from a single sample in a study of blood T cell repertoires in COVID-19. Repertoires were generated with immunoSEQ multiplex PCR, while TCRdb's copy carries only in-frame clones and drops some. The data contain approximately 230,000 clones, about 91% of them singletons. The sample consisted of peripheral blood. The receptors stem from a woman in her thirties with COVID-19, enrolled during active disease. CDR3s include the opening cysteine and the closing phenylalanine or tryptophan. Each record gives: J gene, D gene, clone size, V gene, CDR3 DNA, CDR3 protein. The D gene is left open where the match is weak. Size is omitted from some rows. Given values are once, few, many or a class for expanded clones.

J: TRBJ2-1
D: TRBD2
size: -
V: TRBV6-6
DNA: TGTGCCAGCAGTTACTCGATGGGACTAGCGGGATATGAGCAGTTCTTC
CDR3: CASSYSMGLAGYEQFF

J: TRBJ2-7
D: TRBD2
size: -
V: TRBV9
DNA: TGTGCCAGCAGCGTAGGGATAGCGGGGGACCTCCCCTACGAGCAGTACTTC
CDR3: CASSVGIAGDLPYEQYF

J: TRBJ2-5
D: -
size: -
V: TRBV6-6
DNA: TGTGCCAGCAGTTACTCAGAGGGGGGGGAGACCCAGTACTTC
CDR3: CASSYSEGGETQYF

J: TRBJ2-4
D: -
size: -
V: TRBV3-1/TRBV3-2
DNA: TGTGCCAGCAGCCAAGGTTCGGGCGGGGCTCAGGCTCAGTACTTC
CDR3: CASSQGSGGAQAQYF

J: TRBJ2-1
D: TRBD2
size: -
V: TRBV7-9
DNA: TGTGCCAGCAGCTCCTTAGCGGGATCCCTCTTTAATGAGCAGTTCTTC
CDR3: CASSSLAGSLFNEQFF

J: TRBJ1-1
D: TRBD1
size: once
V: TRBV19
DNA: TGTGCCAGTAGTTGGACAGGGGGGAACACTGAAGCTTTCTTT
CDR3: CASSWTGGNTEAFF

J: TRBJ1-1
D: -
size: -
V: TRBV11-2
DNA: TGTGCCAGCAGCTTAGATTTGCGGGGGAACACTGAAGCTTTCTTT
CDR3: CASSLDLRGNTEAFF

J: TRBJ1-2
D: -
size: -
V: TRBV19
DNA: TGTGCCAGTAGTATGGGAACAGGCGACGGCTACACCTTC
CDR3: CASSMGTGDGYTF

J: TRBJ2-7
D: TRBD2
size: -
V: TRBV2
DNA: TGTGCCAGCAGTCCGCTGATAGCGGGGGCTAGCTACGAGCAGTACTTC
CDR3: CASSPLIAGASYEQYF

J: TRBJ1-5
D: -
size: -
V: TRBV4-3
DNA: TGCGCCAGCAGCCAAGTGGGGGGTCGGGGGGCCTTCAATCAGCCCCAGCATTTT
CDR3: CASSQVGGRGAFNQPQHF

J: TRBJ1-3
D: -
size: -
V: TRBV28
DNA: TGTGCCAGCAGTTTAGTATTCGGTGGAAACACCATATATTTT
CDR3: CASSLVFGGNTIYF

J: TRBJ2-4
D: TRBD1
size: -
V: TRBV9
DNA: TGTGCCAGCAGCCCTGCAGGGGGCGCTGGCAAAAACATTCAGTACTTC
CDR3: CASSPAGGAGKNIQYF

J: TRBJ1-4
D: TRBD1
size: -
V: TRBV10-1
DNA: TGCGCCAACAAATCGCCCGCTCAGGGGGCCGGGGAAAAACTGTTTTTT
CDR3: CANKSPAQGAGEKLFF

J: TRBJ1-5
D: -
size: -
V: TRBV7-6
DNA: TGTGCCAGCAGCCCCAGGGTTTATAGCAATCAGCCCCAGCATTTT
CDR3: CASSPRVYSNQPQHF

J: TRBJ2-3
D: -
size: -
V: TRBV10-3
DNA: TGTGCCATCAGTCCAGTGGCAGATACGCAGTATTTT
CDR3: CAISPVADTQYF

J: TRBJ1-3
D: -
size: once
V: TRBV3-1/TRBV3-2
DNA: TGTGCCAGCAGCCAAGTTGATACAGGCGGAAACACCATATATTTT
CDR3: CASSQVDTGGNTIYF

J: TRBJ1-5
D: -
size: -
V: TRBV19
DNA: TGTGCCAGTAGTATTGGGGGACTAGTCAATCAGCCCCAGCATTTT
CDR3: CASSIGGLVNQPQHF

J: TRBJ1-2
D: -
size: -
V: TRBV12-3/TRBV12-4
DNA: TGTGCCAGCAGTTTAGTGGGCAGCTATGGCTACACCTTC
CDR3: CASSLVGSYGYTF

J: TRBJ2-1
D: TRBD2
size: -
V: TRBV27
DNA: TGTGCCACCAAACCCGTCCGTAGGACTAGCGGGAGTCGGTACAATGAGCAGTTCTTC
CDR3: CATKPVRRTSGSRYNEQFF

J: TRBJ1-4
D: -
size: -
V: TRBV19
DNA: TGTGCCAGTAGTATAGCAGGGGCGGAGGAAAAACTGTTTTTT
CDR3: CASSIAGAEEKLFF

J: TRBJ1-3
D: -
size: -
V: TRBV5-4
DNA: TGTGCCAGCAGCTTGGTAGGGCAGGGATATTCTGGAAACACCATATATTTT
CDR3: CASSLVGQGYSGNTIYF

J: TRBJ2-7
D: TRBD2
size: -
V: TRBV6-6
DNA: TGTGCCAGCAGCCCCGCGGGGGGCGAGCAGTACTTC
CDR3: CASSPAGGEQYF

J: TRBJ1-5
D: -
size: -
V: TRBV7-8
DNA: TGTGCCAGCAGCCCTGGGGGGGGCAATCAGCCCCAGCATTTT
CDR3: CASSPGGGNQPQHF

J: TRBJ2-1
D: TRBD1
size: few
V: TRBV7-2
DNA: TGTGCCAGCAGCCTCGACAGGGGGGAAGGGAATGAGCAGTTCTTC
CDR3: CASSLDRGEGNEQFF

J: TRBJ1-2
D: TRBD1
size: -
V: TRBV29-1
DNA: TGCAGCGTTGACAGGGGGCCTGTCAAACCCTATGGCTACACCTTC
CDR3: CSVDRGPVKPYGYTF

J: TRBJ1-6
D: TRBD1
size: -
V: TRBV27
DNA: TGTGCCAGCAGTTTATCCCCGGCAGGGGGCAATTCACCCCTCCACTTT
CDR3: CASSLSPAGGNSPLHF

J: TRBJ2-3
D: -
size: -
V: TRBV7-9
DNA: TGTGCCAGCACCCCCCGAGGTGACTCGTATAACACAGATACGCAGTATTTT
CDR3: CASTPRGDSYNTDTQYF

J: TRBJ2-7
D: -
size: -
V: TRBV4-2
DNA: TGTGCCAGCAGCCAAAGTCGGCAGGGTGACGAGCAGTACTTC
CDR3: CASSQSRQGDEQYF

J: TRBJ2-1
D: TRBD2
size: -
V: TRBV24-1
DNA: TGTGCCACCAGTAAACGACTAGCGGCGAATGAGCAGTTCTTC
CDR3: CATSKRLAANEQFF

J: TRBJ1-6
D: TRBD1
size: -
V: TRBV27
DNA: TGTGCCAGCAGTTTAGACAGGGATCAAAATTCACCCCTCCACTTT
CDR3: CASSLDRDQNSPLHF

J: TRBJ1-4
D: -
size: -
V: TRBV30
DNA: TGTGCCTGGCTATCCGGGGAAAAACTGTTTTTT
CDR3: CAWLSGEKLFF

J: TRBJ1-2
D: -
size: -
V: TRBV10-3
DNA: TGTGCCATCAGTGAGCAGGGGTTGTTTTATGGCTACACCTTC
CDR3: CAISEQGLFYGYTF

J: TRBJ2-4
D: TRBD1
size: -
V: TRBV9
DNA: TGTGCCAGCAGCGTAGGACAGGGAAAAAACATTCAGTACTTC
CDR3: CASSVGQGKNIQYF

J: TRBJ2-7
D: TRBD1
size: once
V: TRBV18
DNA: TGTGCCAGCTCACCAAGGGAAGGCCAGGGGGCCTACGAGCAGTACTTC
CDR3: CASSPREGQGAYEQYF

J: TRBJ2-3
D: TRBD2
size: -
V: TRBV3-1/TRBV3-2
DNA: TGTGCCAGCAGGGTAGCGGGAAGGAGCACAGATACGCAGTATTTT
CDR3: CASRVAGRSTDTQYF

J: TRBJ2-1
D: -
size: -
V: TRBV30
DNA: TGTGCCTGGACCAGAATAGACTCATTCAAAGCAGGGAATGAGCAGTTCTTC
CDR3: CAWTRIDSFKAGNEQFF

J: TRBJ2-7
D: TRBD1
size: -
V: TRBV29-1
DNA: TGCAGCGTTCGGGACAGGGCGTCTGGAAACGAGCAGTACTTC
CDR3: CSVRDRASGNEQYF

J: TRBJ1-1
D: -
size: -
V: TRBV7-9
DNA: TGTGCCAGCAGCCGGGGGAGGTTGAACACTGAAGCTTTCTTT
CDR3: CASSRGRLNTEAFF

J: TRBJ2-1
D: TRBD1
size: -
V: TRBV5-1
DNA: TGCGCCAGCAGCTTGGCCGGGACAGGGTGGGTCTTC
CDR3: CASSLAGTGWVF

J: TRBJ2-3
D: -
size: -
V: TRBV28
DNA: TGTGCCAGCAGTTTGCCCTCGGGTAGCACAGATACGCAGTATTTT
CDR3: CASSLPSGSTDTQYF

J: TRBJ2-1
D: -
size: -
V: TRBV15
DNA: TGTGCCACCAGCAAGGAGGATAGGTACTACAATGAGCAGTTCTTC
CDR3: CATSKEDRYYNEQFF

J: TRBJ2-3
D: TRBD1
size: -
V: TRBV5-6
DNA: TGTGCCAGCAGCTTGGTGGACAGGGGGACAGATACGCAGTATTTT
CDR3: CASSLVDRGTDTQYF

J: TRBJ2-3
D: TRBD1
size: -
V: TRBV19
DNA: TGTGCCAGTAGTAGGGACAGGGGGACAGATACGCAGTATTTT
CDR3: CASSRDRGTDTQYF

J: TRBJ2-2
D: TRBD2
size: -
V: TRBV13
DNA: TGTGCCAGCAGCTCTCTAGCGGGAGGGCCCGGGGAGCTGTTTTTT
CDR3: CASSSLAGGPGELFF

J: TRBJ2-1
D: TRBD1
size: -
V: TRBV9
DNA: TGTGCCAGCAGCGTAGGACCAGGGGGCTCCTACAATGAGCAGTTCTTC
CDR3: CASSVGPGGSYNEQFF

J: TRBJ2-3
D: -
size: -
V: TRBV28
DNA: TGTGCCAGCACCTCAGGGGATGAGGGCCTTACAGATACGCAGTATTTT
CDR3: CASTSGDEGLTDTQYF

J: TRBJ1-1
D: -
size: -
V: TRBV6-2/TRBV6-3
DNA: TGTGCCAGCAGTTACACTGGTAGCAACACTGAAGCTTTCTTT
CDR3: CASSYTGSNTEAFF

J: TRBJ2-3
D: TRBD1
size: -
V: TRBV7-2
DNA: TGTGCCAGCAGCTTAGTACTGGGACAGACCACAGATACGCAGTATTTT
CDR3: CASSLVLGQTTDTQYF